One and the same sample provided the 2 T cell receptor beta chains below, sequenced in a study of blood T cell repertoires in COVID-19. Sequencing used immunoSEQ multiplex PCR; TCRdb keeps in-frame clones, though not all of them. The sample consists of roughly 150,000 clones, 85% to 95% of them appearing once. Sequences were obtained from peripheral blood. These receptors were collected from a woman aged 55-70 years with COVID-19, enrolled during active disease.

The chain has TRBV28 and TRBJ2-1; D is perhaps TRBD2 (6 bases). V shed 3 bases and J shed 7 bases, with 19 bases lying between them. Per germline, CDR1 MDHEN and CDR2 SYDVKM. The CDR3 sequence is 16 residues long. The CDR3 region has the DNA TGTGCCAGCAGTTTCGAATTCGGGGGTTTGGGGAATGAGCAGTTCTTC. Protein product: CASSFEFGGLGNEQFF.

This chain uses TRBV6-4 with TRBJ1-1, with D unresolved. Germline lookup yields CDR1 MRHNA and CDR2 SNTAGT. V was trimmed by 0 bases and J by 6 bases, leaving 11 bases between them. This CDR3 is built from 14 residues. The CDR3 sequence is CASSDSGVAPEAFF. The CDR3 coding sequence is TGTGCCAGCAGTGACTCCGGCGTAGCCCCTGAAGCTTTCTTT.